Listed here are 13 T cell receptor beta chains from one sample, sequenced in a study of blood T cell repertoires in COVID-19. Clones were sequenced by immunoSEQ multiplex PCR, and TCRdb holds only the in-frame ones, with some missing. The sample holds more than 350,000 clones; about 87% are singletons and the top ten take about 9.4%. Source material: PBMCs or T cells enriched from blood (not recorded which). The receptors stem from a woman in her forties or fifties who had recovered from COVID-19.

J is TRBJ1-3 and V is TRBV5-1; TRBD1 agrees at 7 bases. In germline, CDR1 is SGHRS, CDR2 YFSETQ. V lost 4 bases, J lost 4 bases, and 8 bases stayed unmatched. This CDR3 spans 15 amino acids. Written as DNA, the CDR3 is TGCGCCAGCAGCCCAACAGGGGTTGCGGGAAACACCATATATTTT. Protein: CASSPTGVAGNTIYF.

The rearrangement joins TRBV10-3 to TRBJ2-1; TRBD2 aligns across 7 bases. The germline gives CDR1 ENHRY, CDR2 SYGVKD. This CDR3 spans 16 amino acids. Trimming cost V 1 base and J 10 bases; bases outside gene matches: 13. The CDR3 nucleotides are TGTGCCATCAGTGAGTGGGGAGCGGGAACCGACGGGGAGCAGTTCTTC. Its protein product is CAISEWGAGTDGEQFF.

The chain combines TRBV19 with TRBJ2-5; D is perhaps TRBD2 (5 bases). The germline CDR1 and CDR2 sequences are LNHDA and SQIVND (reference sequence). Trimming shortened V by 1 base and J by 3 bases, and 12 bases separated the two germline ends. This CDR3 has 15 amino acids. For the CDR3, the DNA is TGTGCCAGTAGTATAGGAGGGTTTTGGGAAGAGACCCAGTACTTC. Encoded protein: CASSIGGFWEETQYF. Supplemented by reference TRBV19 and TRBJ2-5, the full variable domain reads DGGITQSPKYLFRKEGQNVTLSCEQNLNHDAMYWYRQDPGQGLRLIYYSQIVNDFQKGDIAEGYSVSREKKESFPLTVTSAQKNPTAFYLCASSIGGFWEETQYFGPGTRLLVL.

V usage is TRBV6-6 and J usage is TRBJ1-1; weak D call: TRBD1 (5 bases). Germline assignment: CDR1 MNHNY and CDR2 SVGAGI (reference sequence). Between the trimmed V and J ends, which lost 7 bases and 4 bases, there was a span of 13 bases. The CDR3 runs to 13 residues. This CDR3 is CASIGDLVTEAFF. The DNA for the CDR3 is TGTGCCAGCATAGGGGACTTAGTCACTGAAGCTTTCTTT.

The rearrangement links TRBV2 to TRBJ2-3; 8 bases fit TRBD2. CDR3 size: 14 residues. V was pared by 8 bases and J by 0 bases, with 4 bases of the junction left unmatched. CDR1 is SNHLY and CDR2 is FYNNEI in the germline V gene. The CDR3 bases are TGTGCCAGCGAGGGCGGGGGGAGCACAGATACGCAGTATTTT. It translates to CASEGGGSTDTQYF.

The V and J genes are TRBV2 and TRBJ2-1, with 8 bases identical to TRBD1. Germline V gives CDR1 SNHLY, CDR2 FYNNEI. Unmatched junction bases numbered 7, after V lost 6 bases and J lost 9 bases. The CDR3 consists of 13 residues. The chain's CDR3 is CASRRTGFGEQFF. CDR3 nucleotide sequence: TGTGCCAGCAGGAGGACAGGGTTCGGTGAGCAGTTCTTC.

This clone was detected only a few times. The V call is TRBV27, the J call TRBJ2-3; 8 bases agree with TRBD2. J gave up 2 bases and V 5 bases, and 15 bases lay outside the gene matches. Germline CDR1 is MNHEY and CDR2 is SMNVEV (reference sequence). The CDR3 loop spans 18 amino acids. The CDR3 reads CASSDTLFKRGYTDTQYF. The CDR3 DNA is TGTGCCAGCAGTGATACATTGTTCAAGCGGGGGTACACAGATACGCAGTATTTT.

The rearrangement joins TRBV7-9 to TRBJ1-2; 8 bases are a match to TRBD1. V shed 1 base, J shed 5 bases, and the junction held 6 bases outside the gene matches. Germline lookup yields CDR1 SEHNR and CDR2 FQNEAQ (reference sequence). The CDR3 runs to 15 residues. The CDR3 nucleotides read TGTGCCAGCAGCTTAGATGGACAGGGTGCTTATGGCTACACCTTC. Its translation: CASSLDGQGAYGYTF.

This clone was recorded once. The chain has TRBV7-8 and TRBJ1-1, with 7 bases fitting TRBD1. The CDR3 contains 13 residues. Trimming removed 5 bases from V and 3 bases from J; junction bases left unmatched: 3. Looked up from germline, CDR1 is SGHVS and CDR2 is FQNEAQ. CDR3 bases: TGTGCCAGCAGCCGCGACAGGGACACTGAAGCTTTCTTT. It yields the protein CASSRDRDTEAFF.

The CDR3 reads CAAQGLDNSPLHF. The CDR3 DNA reads TGTGCCGCGCAGGGTCTGGATAATTCACCCCTCCACTTT. The chain is built from TRBV30 and TRBJ1-6; possible D gene TRBD1, 5 bases. The germline V gene encodes CDR1 GTSNPN and CDR2 SVGIG (reference sequence). V shed 8 bases and J shed 5 bases, with 13 bases lying between them. CDR3 length: 13 amino acids.

This CDR3 is CASRTGNGYGYTF. The CDR3 DNA sequence: TGTGCCAGCAGAACAGGGAACGGCTATGGCTACACCTTC. The V gene is TRBV6-5, the J gene TRBJ1-2; a weak D match, TRBD1 (6 bases). V was shortened by 6 bases and J by 4 bases, with 12 bases between the two germline ends. The length of the CDR3 is 13 residues. CDR1 and CDR2 (germline): MNHEY, SVGAGI.

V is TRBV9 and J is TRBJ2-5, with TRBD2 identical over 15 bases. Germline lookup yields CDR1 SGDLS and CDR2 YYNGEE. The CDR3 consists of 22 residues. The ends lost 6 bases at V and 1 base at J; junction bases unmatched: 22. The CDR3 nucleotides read TGTGCCAGCACTTATGTCTCCCCTGGGACTAGCGGGGGGTGGGACCCCCAAGAGACCCAGTACTTC. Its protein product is CASTYVSPGTSGGWDPQETQYF.

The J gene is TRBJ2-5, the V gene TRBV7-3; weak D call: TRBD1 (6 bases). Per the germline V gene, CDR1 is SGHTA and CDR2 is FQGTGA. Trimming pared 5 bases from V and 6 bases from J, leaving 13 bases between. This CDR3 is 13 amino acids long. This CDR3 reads CASSNQGSQTQYF. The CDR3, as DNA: TGTGCCAGCAGCAACCAGGGGTCGCAGACCCAGTACTTC.